The 20 T cell receptor beta chains below come from one sample, sequenced in a study of cytomegalovirus exposure and HLA in healthy donors. Use of 60 Vbeta and 13 Jbeta primers characterized the PCR. Sequencing was performed with immunoSEQ multiplex PCR; in TCRdb, only in-frame clones are kept and a portion is missing. The sample has some 86,000 clones, more than 75% seen once; the top ten hold over 12%. The specimen sequenced was PBMCs. These receptors originate from a woman aged 40 to 55 in good health and CMV-seropositive.

This clone turned up a few times. The chain carries TRBV7-9 and TRBJ2-5; a weak D match, TRBD2 (6 bases). V was trimmed by 8 bases and J by 2 bases, leaving 21 bases between them. CDR1 and CDR2 (germline): SEHNR, FQNEAQ (reference sequence). The CDR3 is 16 amino acids. CDR3 region: CASVWFGGLGQETQYF. Here the CDR3 DNA reads TGTGCCAGCGTTTGGTTCGGGGGACTGGGTCAAGAGACCCAGTACTTC.

This chain links TRBV4-2 with TRBJ1-2; no definite D call. V was shortened by 3 bases and J by 3 bases, with 8 bases between the two germline ends. This CDR3 region has 13 residues. Germline lookup yields CDR1 LGHNA and CDR2 YNFKEQ. CDR3 nucleotide sequence: TGTGCCAGCAGCCAGGGCCCCGACTATGGCTACACCTTC. It yields the protein CASSQGPDYGYTF.

The chain links TRBV6-5 to TRBJ2-1; 10 nucleotides match TRBD2. The V gene end was trimmed by 5 bases and the J gene end by 2 bases; junction bases not matched to a gene: 3. Germline V CDR1 and CDR2: MNHEY, SVGAGI. The CDR3 spans 15 residues. The CDR3 reads CASSPGLAAYNEQFF. CDR3 DNA: TGTGCCAGCAGTCCCGGACTAGCGGCCTACAATGAGCAGTTCTTC.

V and J are TRBV4-2 and TRBJ2-3; 9 bases align to TRBD1. CDR3 length: 16 amino acids. J lost 4 bases, V lost 4 bases, and 9 bases had no gene match. CDR1 is LGHNA, CDR2 YNFKEQ, per germline. DNA for the CDR3: TGTGCCAGCAGCCTAAGGACAGGGGAAGATCCAGATACGCAGTATTTT. Amino acid sequence: CASSLRTGEDPDTQYF.

V usage is TRBV28 and J usage is TRBJ1-2; TRBD1 is a possible D gene (5 bases). V was pared by 0 bases and J by 2 bases, with 19 bases between. The CDR3 has 18 amino acids. CDR1 is MDHEN and CDR2 is SYDVKM in the germline V gene. CDR3 residues: CASSLWIGGDTMNYGYTF. The DNA of the CDR3 is TGTGCCAGCAGTTTATGGATCGGGGGAGACACCATGAACTATGGCTACACCTTC.

Of note for this clone: Other DNA sequences in this sample translate to the same CDR3. The rearrangement links TRBV18 to TRBJ1-2; D is undetermined. Germline V gene lookup returns CDR1 KGHSH and CDR2 LQKENI. Trimming took off 2 bases at V and 2 bases at J, with 6 bases between the two ends. The CDR3 is 13 amino acids. The CDR3 here is CASSPSENYGYTF. The DNA for the CDR3 is TGTGCCAGCTCACCATCGGAGAACTATGGCTACACCTTC.

The J gene is TRBJ2-2, the V gene TRBV7-3; possible D gene TRBD2, 5 bases. CDR1 and CDR2 (germline): SGHTA, FQGTGA. The CDR3 runs to 14 residues. V was trimmed by 7 bases and J by 5 bases, leaving 14 bases between them. The CDR3 reads CASTTSHNTGELFF. The CDR3 DNA is TGTGCCAGCACTACTAGTCATAATACCGGGGAGCTGTTTTTT.

This clone has a handful of counts. V gene TRBV6-5 combines with J gene TRBJ1-2, with a possible D match to TRBD1 (5 bases). Germline CDR1 is MNHEY and CDR2 is SVGAGI. There are 15 residues in the CDR3. V lost 5 bases and J lost 5, with 18 bases in between. CDR3 DNA sequence: TGTGCCAGCAGTCCTACGGCGGGGGTAGGGTATGGCTACACCTTC. Translated, it gives CASSPTAGVGYGYTF.

The chain carries TRBV7-9 and TRBJ1-1, with 7 bases aligning to TRBD1. The CDR3 runs 15 residues. The germline CDR1 and CDR2 sequences are SEHNR and FQNEAQ (reference sequence). Trimming took 5 bases from V and 6 from J; bases not matched to a gene: 12. The CDR3 DNA sequence: TGTGCCAGCAGCCCCCTACTACAGGGGAAAGCTGAAGCTTTCTTT. Translating it yields CASSPLLQGKAEAFF.

This clone was seen more than once but under ten times. CDR3 bases: TGTGCCAGCAGCCCGAGCGGGGAGTACAATGAGCAGTTCTTC. As protein: CASSPSGEYNEQFF. The chain has TRBV7-6 and TRBJ2-1; 7 nucleotides align to TRBD2. The J segment lost 4 bases and the V segment lost 5 bases, leaving 5 bases of the junction unmatched. The CDR3 has 14 residues. The germline V gene has CDR1 SGHVS and CDR2 FNYEAQ.

The V call is TRBV5-1, the J call TRBJ2-1; 7 bases match TRBD1. J gave up 9 bases and V 0 bases, and 3 bases lay outside the gene matches. The germline V gene encodes CDR1 SGHRS and CDR2 YFSETQ. This CDR3 has 13 amino acids. The CDR3 loop is CASSLGQGTEQFF. The CDR3 coding sequence is TGCGCCAGCAGCTTGGGACAGGGTACTGAGCAGTTCTTC.

This clone was recorded many times. CDR3 sequence: CASNGVFTDTQYF. The DNA for the CDR3 is TGTGCCAGCAACGGGGTTTTCACAGATACGCAGTATTTT. The rearrangement joins TRBV2 to TRBJ2-3, with D maybe TRBD2 (5 bases). Per germline, CDR1 SNHLY and CDR2 FYNNEI. This CDR3 spans 13 amino acids. Deletions cut 7 bases from V and 2 bases from J, with 10 bases between.

V is TRBV11-1 and J is TRBJ2-1; 8 bases are a match to TRBD2. This CDR3 is 15 amino acids long. From germline, CDR1 is SGHAT and CDR2 FQDESV (reference sequence). Germline trimming cut 6 bases from V and 5 bases from J; bases unmatched to any gene: 9. As DNA, the CDR3 is TGTGCCAGCAGACTGAGCGGGAGTAAGCACAATGAGCAGTTCTTC. This codes for CASRLSGSKHNEQFF.

The chain couples TRBV5-6 to TRBJ2-1, with TRBD2 matching over 7 bases. V lost 4 bases, J lost 6 bases, and 10 bases stayed unmatched. This CDR3 is built from 15 residues. Germline lookup yields CDR1 SGHDT and CDR2 YYEEEE. The CDR3 protein is CASSIGSSGVNEQFF. CDR3 sequence (DNA): TGTGCCAGCAGCATCGGGTCTAGCGGAGTCAATGAGCAGTTCTTC.

The CDR3 loop reads CASSDRGRQAYGYTF. CDR3 DNA: TGTGCCAGCAGTGACAGGGGGCGTCAGGCCTATGGCTACACCTTC. The genes are TRBV6-1 and TRBJ1-2; 8 bases line up with TRBD1. The CDR3 runs 15 residues. V was clipped by 3 bases and J by 4 bases; unmatched bases: 7. Germline values: CDR1 MNHNS, CDR2 SASEGT.

The chain uses TRBV11-2 and TRBJ2-7, with 7 bases that match TRBD1. Losses at the gene ends were 0 bases for V and 1 base for J; bases not matched to a gene: 12. The CDR3 is 18 amino acids. CDR1 and CDR2 (germline): SGHAT, FQNNGV. This CDR3 reads CASSLDGQTGRRSYEQYF. The CDR3 DNA follows: TGTGCCAGCAGCTTAGATGGTCAGACAGGGAGAAGGTCCTACGAGCAGTACTTC.

The V and J genes are TRBV7-3 and TRBJ1-2; D perhaps matches TRBD1 (5 bases). In germline, CDR1 is SGHTA, CDR2 FQGTGA. Trimming left V 4 bases short and J 8 bases short, with 11 bases between. The CDR3 runs to 12 residues. The CDR3 reads CASSSGHGGYTF. The CDR3 nucleotides are TGTGCCAGCAGCTCTGGACACGGCGGCTACACCTTC.

This chain links TRBV6-6 with TRBJ2-7, with 13 positions matching TRBD2. This CDR3 comprises 15 residues. CDR1 and CDR2 (germline): MNHNY, SVGAGI (reference sequence). With V trimmed by 6 bases and J by 4 bases, 6 bases remained unmatched. The CDR3 nucleotides are TGTGCCAGCAGGACTAGCGGGGGGACTGATTACGAGCAGTACTTC. Translating gives CASRTSGGTDYEQYF.

The chain is built from TRBV7-6 and TRBJ1-4, with D unclear. The V end was cut by 0 bases, the J end by 4 bases, with 12 bases between. This CDR3 is 16 amino acids long. Germline V gene sequence: CDR1 SGHVS, CDR2 FNYEAQ. The CDR3 nucleotides are TGTGCCAGCAGCTTAGCTGGACGGGGATATAATGAAAAACTGTTTTTT. The encoded protein is CASSLAGRGYNEKLFF.

This sequence joins TRBV6-5 and TRBJ2-2; D perhaps matches TRBD1 (6 bases). The V end lost 4 bases, the J end lost 4 bases, and 13 bases lay between the germline ends. The germline gives CDR1 MNHEY, CDR2 SVGAGI. The CDR3 contains 15 residues. In DNA, the CDR3 is TGTGCCAGCAGTTCCCCGGGACAAATCACCGGGGAGCTGTTTTTT. Protein sequence: CASSSPGQITGELFF.